The T cell receptor beta chain described here comes from a study of T cells in Graves' hyperthyroidism and ophthalmopathy. Whole-study results and caveats: By a 13 V-J model, ophthalmopathy was set apart from stable hyperthyroidism.

The investigators amplified TCR beta CDR3 regions from RNA transcripts. When the TCR CDR3 underwent first-round RT-PCR, the HTBI primer set was used. MiXCR was run by TCRdb on the multiplex PCR reads, yielding one entry per CDR3 protein. The repertoire holds roughly 170,000 distinct CDR3 sequences, with approximately 15% as singletons. In this sample, this clonotype turned up many times. As yet, its antigen is unknown. Uncontrolled infection, other autoimmune disease, pregnancy or lactation barred patients from enrollment. Out of roughly 9.1 ml of fresh peripheral blood came the PBMCs. Trimming took off 1 base at V and 9 bases at J, with 13 bases between the two ends. Germline V gene sequence: CDR1 SNHLY, CDR2 FYNNEI. This CDR3 comprises 14 residues.

The sequenced material came from blood. The clonotype was recovered from a woman in her forties or fifties with Graves' hyperthyroidism. The V call is TRBV2, the J call TRBJ1-5; D might be TRBD1 (5 bases). DNA for the CDR3: TGTGCCAGCAGTGAAGAGGGACGCCTAGGGCCCCAGCATTTT. It specifies CASSEEGRLGPQHF.